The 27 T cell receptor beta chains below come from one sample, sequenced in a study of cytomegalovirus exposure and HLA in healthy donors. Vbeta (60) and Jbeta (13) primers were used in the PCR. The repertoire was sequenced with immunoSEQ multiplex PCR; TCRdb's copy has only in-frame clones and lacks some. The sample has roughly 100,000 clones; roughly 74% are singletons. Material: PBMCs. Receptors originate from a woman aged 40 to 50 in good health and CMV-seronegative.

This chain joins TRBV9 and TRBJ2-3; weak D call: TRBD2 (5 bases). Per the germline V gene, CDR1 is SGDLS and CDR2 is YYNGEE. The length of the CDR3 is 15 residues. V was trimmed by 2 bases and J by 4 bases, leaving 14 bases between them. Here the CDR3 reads CASSVGLTRPDTQYF. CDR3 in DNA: TGTGCCAGCAGCGTGGGCCTCACTAGACCAGATACGCAGTATTTT. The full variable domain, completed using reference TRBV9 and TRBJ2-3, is DSGVTQTPKHLITATGQRVTLRCSPRSGDLSVYWYQQSLDQGLQFLIQYYNGEERAKGNILERFSAQQFPDLHSELNLSSLELGDSALYFCASSVGLTRPDTQYFGPGTRLTVL.

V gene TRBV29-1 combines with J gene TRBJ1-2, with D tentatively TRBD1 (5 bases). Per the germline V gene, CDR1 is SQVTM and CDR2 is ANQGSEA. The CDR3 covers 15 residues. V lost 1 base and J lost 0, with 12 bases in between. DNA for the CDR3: TGCAGCGTTGAAGCCCAGGGAAGGGCTAACTATGGCTACACCTTC. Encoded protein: CSVEAQGRANYGYTF.

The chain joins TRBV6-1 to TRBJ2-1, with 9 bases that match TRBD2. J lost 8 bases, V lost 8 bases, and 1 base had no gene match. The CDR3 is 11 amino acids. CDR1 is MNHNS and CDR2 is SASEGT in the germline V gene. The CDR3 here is CASCGGDEQFF. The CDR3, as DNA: TGTGCCAGCTGCGGGGGGGATGAGCAGTTCTTC.

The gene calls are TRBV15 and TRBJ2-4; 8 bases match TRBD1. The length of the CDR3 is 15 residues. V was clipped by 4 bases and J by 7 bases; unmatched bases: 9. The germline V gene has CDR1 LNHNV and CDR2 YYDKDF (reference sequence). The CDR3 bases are TGTGCCACCAGCACCCCCCAGGGGGCGGCGAACATTCAGTACTTC. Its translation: CATSTPQGAANIQYF. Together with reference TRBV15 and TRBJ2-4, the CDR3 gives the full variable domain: DAMVIQNPRYQVTQFGKPVTLSCSQTLNHNVMYWYQQKSSQAPKLLFHYYDKDFNNEADTPDNFQSRRPNTSFCFLDIRSPGLGDTAMYLCATSTPQGAANIQYFGAGTRLSVL.

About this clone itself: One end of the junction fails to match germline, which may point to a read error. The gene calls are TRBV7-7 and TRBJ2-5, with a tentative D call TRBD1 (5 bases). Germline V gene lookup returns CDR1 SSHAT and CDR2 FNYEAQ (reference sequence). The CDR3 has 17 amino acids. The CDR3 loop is CASSLAGVGDGKETQYF. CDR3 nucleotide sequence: TGTGCTAGCAGCTTAGCTGGGGTAGGGGATGGGAAAGAGACCCAGTACTTC.

The CDR3 region is CSVEAGEAFGTGELFF. Here the CDR3 DNA reads TGCAGCGTTGAAGCGGGAGAAGCGTTCGGCACCGGGGAGCTGTTTTTT. The gene calls are TRBV29-1 and TRBJ2-2; D might be TRBD2 (6 bases). V lost 1 base and J 4 bases, leaving 16 bases between the germline ends. The CDR3 length is 16 residues. The germline gives CDR1 SQVTM, CDR2 ANQGSEA.

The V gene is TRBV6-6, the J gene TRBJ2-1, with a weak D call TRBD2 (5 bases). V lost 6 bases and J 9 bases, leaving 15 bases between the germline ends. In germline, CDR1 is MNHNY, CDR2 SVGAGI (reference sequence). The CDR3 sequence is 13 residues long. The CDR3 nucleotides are TGTGCCAGCAGGACTAATCGGGAATCTGAGCAGTTCTTC. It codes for CASRTNRESEQFF.

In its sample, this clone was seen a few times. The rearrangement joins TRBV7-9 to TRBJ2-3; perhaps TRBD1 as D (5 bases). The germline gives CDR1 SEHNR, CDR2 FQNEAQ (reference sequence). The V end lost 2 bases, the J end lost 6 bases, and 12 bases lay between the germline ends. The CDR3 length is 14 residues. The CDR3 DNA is TGTGCCAGCAGCTTAAGACAGAACGGGGATACGCAGTATTTT. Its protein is CASSLRQNGDTQYF.

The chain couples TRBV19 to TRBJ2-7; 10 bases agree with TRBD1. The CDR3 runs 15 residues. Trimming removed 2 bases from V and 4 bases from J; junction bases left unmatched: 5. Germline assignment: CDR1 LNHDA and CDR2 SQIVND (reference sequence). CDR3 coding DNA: TGTGCCAGTAGTATAAGACGGGACAGGGGTTACGAGCAGTACTTC. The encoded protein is CASSIRRDRGYEQYF.

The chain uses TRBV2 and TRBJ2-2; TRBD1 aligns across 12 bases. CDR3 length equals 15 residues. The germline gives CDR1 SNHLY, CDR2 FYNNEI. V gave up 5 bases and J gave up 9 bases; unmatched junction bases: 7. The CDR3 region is CASSITGTGGWELFF. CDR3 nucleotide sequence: TGTGCCAGCAGTATAACCGGGACAGGGGGCTGGGAGCTGTTTTTT.

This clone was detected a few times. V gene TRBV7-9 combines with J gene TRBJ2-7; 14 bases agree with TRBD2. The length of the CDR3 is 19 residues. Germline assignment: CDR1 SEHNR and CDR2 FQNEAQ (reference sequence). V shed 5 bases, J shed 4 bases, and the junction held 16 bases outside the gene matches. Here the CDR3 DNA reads TGTGCCAGCAGCCCAGACGCCGGGACTAGCGGGGGATATTGGTACGAGCAGTACTTC. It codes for CASSPDAGTSGGYWYEQYF.

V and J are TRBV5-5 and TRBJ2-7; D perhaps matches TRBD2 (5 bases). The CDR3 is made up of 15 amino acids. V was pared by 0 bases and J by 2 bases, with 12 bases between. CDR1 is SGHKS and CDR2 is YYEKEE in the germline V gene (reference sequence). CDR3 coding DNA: TGTGCCAGCAGCTTGGAGGTGGACGGGGCCTACGAGCAGTACTTC. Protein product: CASSLEVDGAYEQYF.

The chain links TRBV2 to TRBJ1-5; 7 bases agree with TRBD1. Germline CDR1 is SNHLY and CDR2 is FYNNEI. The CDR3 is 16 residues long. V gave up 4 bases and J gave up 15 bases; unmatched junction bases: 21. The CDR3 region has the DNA TGTGCCAGCAGTGCCGGGTCCACAGGGGCGGCTTACCAATCGCATTTT. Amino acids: CASSAGSTGAAYQSHF.

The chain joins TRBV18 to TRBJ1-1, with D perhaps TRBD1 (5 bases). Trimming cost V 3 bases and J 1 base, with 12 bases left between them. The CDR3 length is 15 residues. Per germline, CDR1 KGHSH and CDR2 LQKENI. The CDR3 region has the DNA TGTGCCAGCTCACCCCCAGGGTACGAGAACACTGAAGCTTTCTTT. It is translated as CASSPPGYENTEAFF.

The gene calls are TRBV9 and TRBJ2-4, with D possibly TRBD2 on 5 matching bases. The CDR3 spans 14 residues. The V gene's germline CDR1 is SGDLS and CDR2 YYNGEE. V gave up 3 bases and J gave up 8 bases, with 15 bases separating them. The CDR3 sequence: CASSGPDMGDIQYF. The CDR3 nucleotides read TGTGCCAGCAGCGGCCCCGATATGGGAGACATTCAGTACTTC.

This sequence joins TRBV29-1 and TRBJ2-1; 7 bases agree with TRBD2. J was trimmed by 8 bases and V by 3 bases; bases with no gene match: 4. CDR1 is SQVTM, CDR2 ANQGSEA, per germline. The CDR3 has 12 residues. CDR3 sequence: CSVDRTRHEQFF. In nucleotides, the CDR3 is TGCAGCGTTGATCGGACTAGACATGAGCAGTTCTTC.

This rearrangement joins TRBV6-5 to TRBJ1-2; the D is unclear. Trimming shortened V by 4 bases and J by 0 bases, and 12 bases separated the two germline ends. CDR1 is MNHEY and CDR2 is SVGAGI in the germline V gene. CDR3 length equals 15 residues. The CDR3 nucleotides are TGTGCCAGCAGTTCGGCAGGAGGTTCTAACTATGGCTACACCTTC. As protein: CASSSAGGSNYGYTF.

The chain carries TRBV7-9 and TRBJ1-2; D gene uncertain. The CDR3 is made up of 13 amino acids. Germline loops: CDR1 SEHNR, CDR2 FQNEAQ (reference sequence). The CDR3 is CSGLRGGNYGYTF. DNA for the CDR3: TGTTCCGGCCTCCGTGGAGGCAACTATGGCTACACCTTC. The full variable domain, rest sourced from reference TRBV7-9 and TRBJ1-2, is DTGVSQNPRHKITKRGQNVTFRCDPISEHNRLYWYRQTLGQGPEFLTYFQNEAQLEKSRLLSDRFSAERPKGSFSTLEIQRTEQGDSAMYLCSGLRGGNYGYTFGSGTRLTVV.

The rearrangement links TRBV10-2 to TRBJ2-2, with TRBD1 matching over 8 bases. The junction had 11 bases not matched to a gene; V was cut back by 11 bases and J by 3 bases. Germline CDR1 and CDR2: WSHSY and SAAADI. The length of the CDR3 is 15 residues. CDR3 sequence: CAGSRQGSDTGELFF. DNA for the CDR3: TGCGCCGGCTCCAGACAGGGGTCGGACACCGGGGAGCTGTTTTTT.

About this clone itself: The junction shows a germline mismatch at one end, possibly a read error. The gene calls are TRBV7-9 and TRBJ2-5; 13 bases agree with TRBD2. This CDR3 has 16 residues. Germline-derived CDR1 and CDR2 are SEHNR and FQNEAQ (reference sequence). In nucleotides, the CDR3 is TGTTCCAGCAGCCCGCGGACTAGCGGGAGTCGGGAGACCCAGTACTTC. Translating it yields CSSSPRTSGSRETQYF.

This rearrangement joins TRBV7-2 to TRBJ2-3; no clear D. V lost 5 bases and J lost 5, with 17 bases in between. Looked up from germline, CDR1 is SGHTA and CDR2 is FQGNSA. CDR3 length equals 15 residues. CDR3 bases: TGTGCCAGCAGCCAGAGACCCCTAGTGGGAGATACGCAGTATTTT. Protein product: CASSQRPLVGDTQYF.

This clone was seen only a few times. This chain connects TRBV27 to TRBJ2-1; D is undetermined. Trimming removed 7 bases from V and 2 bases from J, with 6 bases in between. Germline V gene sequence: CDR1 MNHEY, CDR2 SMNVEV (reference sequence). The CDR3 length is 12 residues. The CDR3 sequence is CASNGPYNEQFF. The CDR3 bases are TGTGCCAGCAACGGTCCCTACAATGAGCAGTTCTTC.

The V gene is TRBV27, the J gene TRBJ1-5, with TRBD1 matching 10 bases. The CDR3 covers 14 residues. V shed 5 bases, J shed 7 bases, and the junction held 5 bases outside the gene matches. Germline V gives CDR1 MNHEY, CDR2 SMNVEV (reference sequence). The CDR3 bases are TGTGCCAGCAGTCACGGACAGGGGGAACAGCCCCAGCATTTT. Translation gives CASSHGQGEQPQHF.

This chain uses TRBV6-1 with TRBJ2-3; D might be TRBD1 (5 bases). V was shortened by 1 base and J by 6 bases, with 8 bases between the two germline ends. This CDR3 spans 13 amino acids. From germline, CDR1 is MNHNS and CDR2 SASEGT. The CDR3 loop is CASSEGRADTQYF. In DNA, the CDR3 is TGTGCCAGCAGTGAAGGCAGGGCTGATACGCAGTATTTT.

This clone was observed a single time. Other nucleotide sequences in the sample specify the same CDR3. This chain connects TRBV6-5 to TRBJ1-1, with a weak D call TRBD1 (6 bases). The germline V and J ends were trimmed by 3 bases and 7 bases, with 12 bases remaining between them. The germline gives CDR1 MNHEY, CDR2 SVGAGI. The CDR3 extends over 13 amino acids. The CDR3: CASSYATGIEAFF. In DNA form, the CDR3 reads TGTGCCAGCAGTTATGCGACAGGAATTGAAGCTTTCTTT.

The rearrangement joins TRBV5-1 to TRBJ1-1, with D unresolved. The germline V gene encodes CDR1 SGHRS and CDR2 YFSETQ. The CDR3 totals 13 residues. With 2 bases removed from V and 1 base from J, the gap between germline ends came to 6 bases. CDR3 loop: CASSLQRNTEAFF. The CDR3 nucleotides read TGCGCCAGCAGCTTACAGAGGAACACTGAAGCTTTCTTT.

The CDR3 coding sequence is TGTGCCAGCAGTTACGTGGCTAGCGGTTCCTACGAGCAGTACTTC. It yields the protein CASSYVASGSYEQYF. J is TRBJ2-5 and V is TRBV6-5; 7 bases align to TRBD2. Near its end, the DNA agrees better with TRBJ2-7, so the J call may be wrong. This CDR3 is built from 15 residues. The germline V gene encodes CDR1 MNHEY and CDR2 SVGAGI.